This TCR beta chain derives from a study of blood T cell repertoires in COVID-19. Study overall: Spain, Italy and the United States supplied samples that represented acute and convalescent COVID-19. Nucleic acid was either cDNA or gDNA, and it came from T cells, B-cell-depleted T cells, or PBMCs.

Trimming removed 4 bases at V and 5 bases at J, with 8 bases between. Per germline, CDR1 MNHEY and CDR2 SMNVEV (reference sequence). The CDR3 has 12 amino acids. Authors' methods: Amplification with reference gene primers provided the estimates of nucleated cell counts. The method was immunoSEQ multiplex PCR; TCRdb's version includes in-frame clones alone and lacks a portion of them. V, J and clone size were drawn from that table, and D and trimming were deduced from the DNA. The sample shows some 260,000 clones, about 87% of them seen only once. What was sequenced was peripheral blood. This chain uses TRBV27 with TRBJ1-2; D uncertain. This receptor was identified in a young woman with COVID-19, enrolled during active disease. The CDR3 bases are TGTGCCAGCAGTTCGGGGTTTTATGGCTACACCTTC. Protein: CASSSGFYGYTF.